This TCR beta chain appears in the sequencing data of a study of cytomegalovirus exposure and HLA in healthy donors. It was with 60 Vbeta and 13 Jbeta primers that the PCR ran. The protocol was immunoSEQ multiplex PCR, while the TCRdb copy is restricted to in-frame clones and leaves out a portion. This table holds 150,000 to 200,000 clones, roughly four fifths found once. Study results and limitations: High sensitivity and specificity were reportedly achieved when the classifier diagnosed cytomegalovirus status. In a later analysis, TCR beta V- and J-gene trimming was associated with a missense DCLRE1C variant.

Points on this clone: Its specificity is unknown.

The germline V gene encodes CDR1 MNHNY and CDR2 SVGAGI (reference sequence). Trimming took off 7 bases at V and 5 bases at J, with 15 bases between the two ends. The CDR3 has 14 residues. This chain joins TRBV6-6 and TRBJ1-5, with D maybe TRBD1 (5 bases). Sample: PBMCs. The receptor was isolated from a woman aged 25 to 45 in good health and CMV-seronegative. CDR3 bases: TGTGCCAGCACCCAGACCCCGACAGATCAGCCCCAGCATTTT. Protein: CASTQTPTDQPQHF.